These 8 T cell receptor beta chains share one sample of origin, sequenced in a study of cytomegalovirus exposure and HLA in healthy donors. The assay was immunoSEQ multiplex PCR, and TCRdb's table has in-frame clones only and misses some. The sample has some 170,000 clones; about 90% are singletons. What was sequenced was PBMCs. All receptors come from a man between 18 and 35 years old in good health and CMV-seropositive.

The chain recombines TRBV2 with TRBJ2-5; 10 bases agree with TRBD2. Trimming took 7 bases from V and 2 from J; bases not matched to a gene: 4. The CDR3 is 14 residues long. CDR1 SNHLY and CDR2 FYNNEI come from the germline V gene. CDR3 residues: CASILAGTQETQYF. DNA for the CDR3: TGTGCCAGCATACTAGCGGGGACTCAAGAGACCCAGTACTTC.

This chain links TRBV29-1 with TRBJ2-2; no clear D. This CDR3 is 15 amino acids long. The V and J ends lost 6 bases and 5 bases respectively, with 19 bases between them. CDR1 is SQVTM, CDR2 ANQGSEA, per germline. CDR3 in amino acids: CSVIRSGVGTGELFF. The CDR3 DNA is TGCAGCGTAATTCGGTCGGGTGTCGGTACCGGGGAGCTGTTTTTT.

The V gene is TRBV19, the J gene TRBJ2-2; D remains unclear. Germline assignment: CDR1 LNHDA and CDR2 SQIVND (reference sequence). V lost 8 bases and J lost 1, with 5 bases in between. There are 12 residues in the CDR3. CDR3 residues: CASFGNTGELFF. Here the CDR3 DNA reads TGTGCCAGTTTCGGGAACACCGGGGAGCTGTTTTTT. Full variable domain (outside the CDR3, taken from reference TRBV19 and TRBJ2-2): DGGITQSPKYLFRKEGQNVTLSCEQNLNHDAMYWYRQDPGQGLRLIYYSQIVNDFQKGDIAEGYSVSREKKESFPLTVTSAQKNPTAFYLCASFGNTGELFFGEGSRLTVL.

The V call is TRBV6-5, the J call TRBJ1-1; 7 nucleotides agree with TRBD1. The V gene's germline CDR1 is MNHEY and CDR2 SVGAGI. CDR3 length: 14 amino acids. The V segment lost 7 bases and the J segment 1 base; nucleotides outside the gene matches: 6. DNA of the CDR3: TGTGCCAGCACCCCGGACAGGACGAACACTGAAGCTTTCTTT. Its protein is CASTPDRTNTEAFF.

The rearrangement joins TRBV28 to TRBJ2-2, with D unclear. Germline assignment: CDR1 MDHEN and CDR2 SYDVKM. The CDR3 runs 16 residues. Trimming removed 6 bases from V and 2 bases from J, with 16 bases in between. The chain's CDR3 is CASRKDTDLNTGELFF. Here the CDR3 DNA reads TGTGCCAGCAGGAAAGACACCGACCTTAACACCGGGGAGCTGTTTTTT.

The table lists this clone with a count of one. V and J are TRBV28 and TRBJ2-7; 7 bases agree with TRBD1. From germline, CDR1 is MDHEN and CDR2 SYDVKM. J gave up 4 bases and V 1 base, and 4 bases lay outside the gene matches. The CDR3 sequence is 14 residues long. The CDR3 sequence: CASSLSGQRYEQYF. CDR3 DNA sequence: TGTGCCAGCAGTTTATCGGGACAGCGATACGAGCAGTACTTC.

V and J are TRBV7-9 and TRBJ1-4, with 11 bases identical to TRBD1. The CDR3 loop spans 18 amino acids. The ends lost 1 base at V and 0 bases at J; junction bases unmatched: 4. Germline assignment: CDR1 SEHNR and CDR2 FQNEAQ (reference sequence). Here the CDR3 DNA reads TGTGCCAGCAGCTTAGGGACAGGGGGCAGTGCAACTAATGAAAAACTGTTTTTT. Its protein is CASSLGTGGSATNEKLFF.

CDR3 amino acids: CASRRDFQTDTQYF. CDR3 coding DNA: TGCGCCAGCAGAAGGGACTTTCAAACAGATACGCAGTATTTT. The chain has TRBV5-1 and TRBJ2-3, with D possibly being TRBD2 (6 bases). This CDR3 comprises 14 residues. Trimming shortened V by 5 bases and J by 3 bases, and 13 bases separated the two germline ends. Germline CDR1 and CDR2: SGHRS and YFSETQ.